The entry below gives a single TCR beta chain sequence along with its context. These data originate in a study of blood T cell repertoires in COVID-19. Across the study: Sample material is recorded as cDNA or gDNA derived from T cells, B-cell-depleted T cells, or PBMCs.

The germline CDR1 and CDR2 sequences are SGHNT and YENEEA. The CDR3 has 14 residues. V dropped 5 bases and J dropped 0 bases, with 9 bases sitting between them. Clones were read by immunoSEQ multiplex PCR, and TCRdb kept only the in-frame ones, dropping some. Of 350,000 to 450,000 clones in the sample, 85% were seen once. V and J are TRBV11-3 and TRBJ2-3, with D possibly matching TRBD2 (6 bases). The TCR sequence derives from a woman between 18 and 29 years old with acute or convalescent COVID-19. The sample was peripheral blood. The CDR3 sequence is CASSRGASTDTQYF. CDR3 DNA: TGTGCCAGCAGCCGCGGGGCGAGCACAGATACGCAGTATTTT.